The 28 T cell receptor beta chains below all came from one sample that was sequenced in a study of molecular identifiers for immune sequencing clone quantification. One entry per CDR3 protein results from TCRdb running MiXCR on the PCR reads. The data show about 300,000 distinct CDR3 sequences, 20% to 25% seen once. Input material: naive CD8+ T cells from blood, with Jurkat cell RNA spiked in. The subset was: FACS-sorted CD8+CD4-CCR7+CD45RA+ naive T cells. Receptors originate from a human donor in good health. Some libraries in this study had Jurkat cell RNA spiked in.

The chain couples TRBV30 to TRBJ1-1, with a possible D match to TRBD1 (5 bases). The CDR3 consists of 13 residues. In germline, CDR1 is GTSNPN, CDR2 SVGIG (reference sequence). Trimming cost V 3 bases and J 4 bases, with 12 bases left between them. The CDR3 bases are TGTGCCTGGAGAGGGGAAGAGTTCACTGAAGCTTTCTTT. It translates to CAWRGEEFTEAFF.

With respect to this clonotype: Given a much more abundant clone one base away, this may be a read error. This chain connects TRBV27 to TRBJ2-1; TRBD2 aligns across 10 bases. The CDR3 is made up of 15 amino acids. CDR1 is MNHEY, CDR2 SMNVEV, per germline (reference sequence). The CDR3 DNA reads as TGTGCCAGCAGTCCTCTAGCGGGAGCTGCTGATGAGCAGTCCTTC. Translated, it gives CASSPLAGAADEQSF.

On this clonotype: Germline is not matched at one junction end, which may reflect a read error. This chain's CDR3 is CAGSEWTGTKNGYTF. As DNA, the CDR3 is TGTGCCGGCAGTGAGTGGACAGGGACAAAAAATGGCTACACCTTC. The gene calls are TRBV2 and TRBJ1-2; 8 bases are a match to TRBD1. Germline CDR1 SNHLY, CDR2 FYNNEI. The CDR3 extends over 15 amino acids. Based on the CDR3 plus reference TRBV2 and TRBJ1-2, the full variable domain is EPEVTQTPSHQVTQMGQEVILRCVPISNHLYFYWYRQILGQKVEFLVSFYNNEISEKSEIFDDQFSVERPDGSNFTLKIRSTKLEDSAMYFCAGSEWTGTKNGYTFGSGTRLTVV.

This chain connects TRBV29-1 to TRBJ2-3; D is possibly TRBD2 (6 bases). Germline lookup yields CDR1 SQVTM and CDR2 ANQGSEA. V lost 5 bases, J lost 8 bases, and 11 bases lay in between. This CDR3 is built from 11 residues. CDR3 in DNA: TGCAGCGTTTCCACGGGGGTTACGCAGTATTTT. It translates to CSVSTGVTQYF.

The chain's CDR3 is CASKILGRGRLANYGYTF. In DNA, the CDR3 is TGCGCCAGCAAGATCCTGGGCAGGGGACGTCTAGCTAACTATGGCTACACCTTC. The chain combines TRBV23-1 with TRBJ1-2; D possibly corresponds to TRBD1 (6 bases). TRBV23-1 is classed as an ORF, of uncertain function. This CDR3 is built from 18 residues. V was cut by 7 bases and J by 0 bases, with 24 bases left in between.

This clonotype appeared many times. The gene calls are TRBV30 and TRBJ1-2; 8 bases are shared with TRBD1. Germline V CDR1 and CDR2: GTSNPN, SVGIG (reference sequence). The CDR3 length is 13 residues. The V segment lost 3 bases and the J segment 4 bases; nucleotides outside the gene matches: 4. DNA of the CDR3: TGTGCCTGGAGGAGGACAGGGTTCTATGGCTACACCTTC. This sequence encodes CAWRRTGFYGYTF.

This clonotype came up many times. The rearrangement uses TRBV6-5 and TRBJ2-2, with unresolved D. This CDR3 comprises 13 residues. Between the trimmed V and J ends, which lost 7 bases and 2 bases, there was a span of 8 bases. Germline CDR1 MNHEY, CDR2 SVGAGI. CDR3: CASTGSNTGELFF. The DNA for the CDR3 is TGTGCCAGCACAGGCAGCAACACCGGGGAGCTGTTTTTT.

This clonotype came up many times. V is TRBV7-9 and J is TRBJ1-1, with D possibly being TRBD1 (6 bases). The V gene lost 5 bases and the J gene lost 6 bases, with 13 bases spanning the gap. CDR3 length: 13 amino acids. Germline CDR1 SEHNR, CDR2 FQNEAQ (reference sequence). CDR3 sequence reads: CASSEQGSAEAFF. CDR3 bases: TGTGCCAGCAGCGAACAGGGTTCTGCTGAAGCTTTCTTT.

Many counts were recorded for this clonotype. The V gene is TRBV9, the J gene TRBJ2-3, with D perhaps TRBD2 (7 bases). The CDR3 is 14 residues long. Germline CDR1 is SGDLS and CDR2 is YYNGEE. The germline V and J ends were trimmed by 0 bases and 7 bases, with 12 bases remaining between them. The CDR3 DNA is TGTGCCAGCAGCGTAGGGGGGGGCCTTAATACGCAGTATTTT. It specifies CASSVGGGLNTQYF.

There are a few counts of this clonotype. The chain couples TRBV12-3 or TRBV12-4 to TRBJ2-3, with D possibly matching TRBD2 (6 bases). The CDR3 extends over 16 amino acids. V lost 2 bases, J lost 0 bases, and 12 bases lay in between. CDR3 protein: CASSLRGGTSTDTQYF. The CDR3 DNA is TGTGCCAGCAGTTTACGCGGCGGGACTAGCACAGATACGCAGTATTTT.

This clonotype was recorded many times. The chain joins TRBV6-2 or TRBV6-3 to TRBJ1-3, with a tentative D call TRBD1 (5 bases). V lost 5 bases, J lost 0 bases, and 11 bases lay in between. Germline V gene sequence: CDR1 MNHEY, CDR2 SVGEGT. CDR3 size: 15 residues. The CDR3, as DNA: TGTGCCAGCAGTCCACGGACAAGCTCTGGAAACACCATATATTTT. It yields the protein CASSPRTSSGNTIYF.

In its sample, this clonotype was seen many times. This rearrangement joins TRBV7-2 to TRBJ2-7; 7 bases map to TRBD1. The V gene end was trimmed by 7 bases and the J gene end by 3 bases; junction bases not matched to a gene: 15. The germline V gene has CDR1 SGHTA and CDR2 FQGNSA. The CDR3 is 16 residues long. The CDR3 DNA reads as TGTGCCAGCACCAGCACGGGACAGAAGATACTCTACGAGCAGTACTTC. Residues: CASTSTGQKILYEQYF.

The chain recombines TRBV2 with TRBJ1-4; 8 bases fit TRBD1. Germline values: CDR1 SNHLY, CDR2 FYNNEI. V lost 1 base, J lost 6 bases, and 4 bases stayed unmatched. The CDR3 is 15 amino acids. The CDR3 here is CASSEGGTGYEKLFF. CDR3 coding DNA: TGTGCCAGCAGTGAAGGGGGGACAGGCTATGAAAAACTGTTTTTT. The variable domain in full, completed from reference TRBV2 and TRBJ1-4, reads EPEVTQTPSHQVTQMGQEVILRCVPISNHLYFYWYRQILGQKVEFLVSFYNNEISEKSEIFDDQFSVERPDGSNFTLKIRSTKLEDSAMYFCASSEGGTGYEKLFFGSGTQLSVL.

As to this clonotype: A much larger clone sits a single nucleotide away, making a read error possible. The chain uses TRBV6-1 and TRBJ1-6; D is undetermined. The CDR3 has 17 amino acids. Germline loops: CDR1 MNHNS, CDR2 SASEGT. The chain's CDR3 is CASSATPLYSHNSPLHF. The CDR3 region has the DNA TGTGCCAGCAGTGCGACGCCCCTATACTCCCATAATTCACCCCTCCACTTT.

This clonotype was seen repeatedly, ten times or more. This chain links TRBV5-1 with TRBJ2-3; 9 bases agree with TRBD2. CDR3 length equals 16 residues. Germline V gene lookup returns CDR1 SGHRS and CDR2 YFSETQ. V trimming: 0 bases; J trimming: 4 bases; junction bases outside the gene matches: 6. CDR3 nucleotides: TGCGCCAGCAGCTTGGCTAGCGGGATGTTCGCAGATACGCAGTATTTT. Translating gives CASSLASGMFADTQYF.

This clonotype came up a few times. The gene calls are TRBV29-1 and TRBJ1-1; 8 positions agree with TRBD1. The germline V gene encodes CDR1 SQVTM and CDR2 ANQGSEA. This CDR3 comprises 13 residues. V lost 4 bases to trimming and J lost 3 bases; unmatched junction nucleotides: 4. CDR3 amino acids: CSVGQGAYTEAFF. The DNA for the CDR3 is TGCAGCGTTGGCCAGGGGGCCTACACTGAAGCTTTCTTT. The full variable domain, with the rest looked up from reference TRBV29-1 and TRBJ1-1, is SAVISQKPSRDICQRGTSLTIQCQVDSQVTMMFWYRQQPGQSLTLIATANQGSEATYESGFVIDKFPISRPNLTFSTLTVSNMSPEDSSIYLCSVGQGAYTEAFFGQGTRLTVV.

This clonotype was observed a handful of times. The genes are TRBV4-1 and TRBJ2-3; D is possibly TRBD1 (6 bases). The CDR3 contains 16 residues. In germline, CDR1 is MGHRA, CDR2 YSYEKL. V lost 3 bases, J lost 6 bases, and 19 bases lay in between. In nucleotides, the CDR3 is TGCGCCAGCAGCCACCCCGGTAGACAGGTGGATGATACGCAGTATTTT. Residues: CASSHPGRQVDDTQYF.

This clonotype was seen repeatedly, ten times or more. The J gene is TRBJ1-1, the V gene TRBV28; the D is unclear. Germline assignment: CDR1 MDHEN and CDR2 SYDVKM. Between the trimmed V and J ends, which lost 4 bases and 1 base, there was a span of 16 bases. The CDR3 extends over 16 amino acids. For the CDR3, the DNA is TGTGCCAGCAGTTATTATAGGATCCTAGGGAACACTGAAGCTTTCTTT. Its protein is CASSYYRILGNTEAFF.

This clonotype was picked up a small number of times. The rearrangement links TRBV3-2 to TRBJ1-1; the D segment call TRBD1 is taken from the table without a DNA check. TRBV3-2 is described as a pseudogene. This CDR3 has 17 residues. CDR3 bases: TGTGCCAGCAGCCGCCGAAAGGTTTGGACAGGGGGCACTGAAGCTTTCTTT. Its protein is CASSRRKVWTGGTEAFF.

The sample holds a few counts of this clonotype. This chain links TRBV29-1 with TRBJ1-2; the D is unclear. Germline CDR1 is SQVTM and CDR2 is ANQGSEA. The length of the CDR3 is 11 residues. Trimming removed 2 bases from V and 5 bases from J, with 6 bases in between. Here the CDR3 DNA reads TGCAGCGTTGAAAACAGATATGGCTACACCTTC. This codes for CSVENRYGYTF.

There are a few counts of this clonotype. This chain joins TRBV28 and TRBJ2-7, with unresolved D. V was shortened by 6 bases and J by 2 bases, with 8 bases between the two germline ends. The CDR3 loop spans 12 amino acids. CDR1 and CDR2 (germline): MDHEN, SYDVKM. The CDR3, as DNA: TGTGCCAGCAGGCCCAACCCCTACGAGCAGTACTTC. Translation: CASRPNPYEQYF.

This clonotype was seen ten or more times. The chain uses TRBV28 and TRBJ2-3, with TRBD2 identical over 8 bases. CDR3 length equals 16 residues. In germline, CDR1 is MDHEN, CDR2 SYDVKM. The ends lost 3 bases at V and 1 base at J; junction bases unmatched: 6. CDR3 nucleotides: TGTGCCAGCAGTTTCCGGGGGGGGCGCGGCACAGATACGCAGTATTTT. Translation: CASSFRGGRGTDTQYF.

The CDR3 DNA follows: TGTGCCAGCAGTGCAGCACCTCCCAGGAAGTGGGGCGAGCAGTACTTC. Translated: CASSAAPPRKWGEQYF. The rearrangement links TRBV6-1 to TRBJ2-7; the D is unclear. Germline V gene sequence: CDR1 MNHNS, CDR2 SASEGT. The CDR3 covers 16 residues. The V and J ends lost 4 bases and 6 bases respectively, with 22 bases between them.

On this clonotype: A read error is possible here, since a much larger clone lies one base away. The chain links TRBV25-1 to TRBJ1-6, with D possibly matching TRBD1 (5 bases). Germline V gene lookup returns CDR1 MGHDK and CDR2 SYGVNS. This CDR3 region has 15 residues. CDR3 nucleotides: TGTGCCAGCAACCTCAGGGAGGGATCTGATTCACCCCTCCGCTTT. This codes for CASNLREGSDSPLRF.

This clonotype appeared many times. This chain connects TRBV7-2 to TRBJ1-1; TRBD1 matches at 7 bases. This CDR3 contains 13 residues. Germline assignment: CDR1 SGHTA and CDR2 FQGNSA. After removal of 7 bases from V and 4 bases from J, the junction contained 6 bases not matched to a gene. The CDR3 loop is CASTGGLGTEAFF. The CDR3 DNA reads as TGTGCCAGCACAGGGGGACTGGGCACTGAAGCTTTCTTT.

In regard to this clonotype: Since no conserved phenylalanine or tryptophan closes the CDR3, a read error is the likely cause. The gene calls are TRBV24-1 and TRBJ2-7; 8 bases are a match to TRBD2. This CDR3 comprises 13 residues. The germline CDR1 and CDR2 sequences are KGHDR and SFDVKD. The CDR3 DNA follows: TGTGCCACCGGTGACGGGGGGGCCTACGAGCAGTACTCC. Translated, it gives CATGDGGAYEQYS.

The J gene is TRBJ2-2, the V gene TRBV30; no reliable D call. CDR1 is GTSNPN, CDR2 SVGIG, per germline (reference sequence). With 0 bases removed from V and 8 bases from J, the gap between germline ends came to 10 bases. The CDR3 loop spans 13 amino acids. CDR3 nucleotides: TGTGCCTGGAGTGTGACATTTGGAGGGGAGCTGTTTTTT. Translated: CAWSVTFGGELFF.

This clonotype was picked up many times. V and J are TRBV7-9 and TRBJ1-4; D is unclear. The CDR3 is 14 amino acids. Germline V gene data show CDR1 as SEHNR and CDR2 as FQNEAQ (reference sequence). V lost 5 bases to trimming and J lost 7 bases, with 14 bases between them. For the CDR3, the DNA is TGTGCCAGCAGCCCACGGCTTGGAGGTGAAAAACTGTTTTTT. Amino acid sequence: CASSPRLGGEKLFF.